This T cell receptor (beta chain) was retrieved from a study of shared clonotypes between healthy human individuals. Points on this clone: Its antigen is unknown.

Study-level findings and limits: Sampling covered blood only; tissue repertoires likely differ.

The V gene's germline CDR1 is SGHNT and CDR2 YYREEE (reference sequence). V lost 4 bases, J lost 0 bases, and 17 bases lay in between. The CDR3 covers 17 residues. Using around 180 ng DNA, tens of thousands of T cell genomes, the sorted-subset replicate PCRs were run. Some clones are missing from TCRdb's copy, which holds only in-frame ones; the method was immunoSEQ multiplex PCR. The profile covers around 700,000 clones, with less than 80% appearing a single time and about 1.7% taken by the ten largest. The V call is TRBV5-4, the J call TRBJ2-1; D is possibly TRBD1 (7 bases). The sample comprised memory CD4+ T cells sorted from blood. Subset in this sample: CD45RA-negative fraction. This TCR was recovered from a woman in her twenties or thirties in good health. The CDR3 nucleotides read TGTGCCAGCAGCCAGGGGGGTAGCGGAGGCTCCTACAATGAGCAGTTCTTC. Its protein product is CASSQGGSGGSYNEQFF.